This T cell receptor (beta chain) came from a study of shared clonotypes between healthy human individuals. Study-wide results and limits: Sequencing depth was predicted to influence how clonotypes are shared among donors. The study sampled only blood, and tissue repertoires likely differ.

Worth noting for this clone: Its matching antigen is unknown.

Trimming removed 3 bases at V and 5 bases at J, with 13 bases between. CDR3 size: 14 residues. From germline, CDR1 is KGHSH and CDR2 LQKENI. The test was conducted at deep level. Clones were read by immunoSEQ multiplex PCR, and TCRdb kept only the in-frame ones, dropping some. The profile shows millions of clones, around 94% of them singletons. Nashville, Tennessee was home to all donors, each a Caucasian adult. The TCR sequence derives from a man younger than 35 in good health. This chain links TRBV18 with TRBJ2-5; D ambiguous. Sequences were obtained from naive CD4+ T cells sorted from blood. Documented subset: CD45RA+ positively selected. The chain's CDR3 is CASSPGTEGETQYF. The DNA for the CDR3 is TGTGCCAGCTCACCTGGTACCGAAGGGGAGACCCAGTACTTC.